The sequence of this T cell receptor (beta chain) was determined in a study of glioma-infiltrating T cells. Amplification of TCR alpha and beta CDR3 regions from RNA used iRepertoire nested multiplex PCR. For one-step reverse transcription and amplification, about 85-400 ng of tissue mRNA or PBMC total RNA was used. TCRdb re-called the multiplex PCR reads through MiXCR, storing one row per CDR3 protein. Counted here are roughly 120,000 distinct CDR3 sequences, roughly 25% occurring once; the ten biggest clones make up approximately 14%. This clonotype was seen ten or more times. No antigen is known for it. Regarding the study as a whole: Above-expected tissue-blood divergence occurred in all gliomas, most in low-grade ones. Tissue and blood shared very few CDR3 sequences.

Germline CDR1 and CDR2: LNHDA and SQIVND (reference sequence). V was cut by 3 bases and J by 6 bases, with 9 bases left in between. There are 13 residues in the CDR3. The gene calls are TRBV19 and TRBJ2-1, with D possibly TRBD2 on 5 matching bases. This clonotype was obtained from a human donor with low-grade glioma or glioblastoma, undergoing nonglioma brain surgery, or in good health (not recorded which). The source material was glioma tissue, nonneoplastic brain tissue, or PBMCs (not recorded which). The CDR3 here is CASSISAVNEQFF. Here the CDR3 DNA reads TGTGCCAGTAGTATTAGCGCTGTCAATGAGCAGTTCTTC.